These 28 T cell receptor beta chains came from one sample sequenced in a study of T cell responses to AZD1222 COVID-19 vaccine. This table comes from immunoSEQ multiplex PCR, and its TCRdb copy is limited to in-frame clones, with some not included. Among approximately 150,000 clones listed, over 90% were seen once. The sequences come from peripheral blood, collected on day 0 of MenACWY control vaccination. These receptors were obtained from an adult in good health.

The rearrangement links TRBV5-4 to TRBJ1-2; 9 positions match TRBD1. This CDR3 has 14 amino acids. V was clipped by 4 bases and J by 2 bases; unmatched bases: 3. Germline V gene lookup returns CDR1 SGHNT and CDR2 YYREEE (reference sequence). CDR3 coding DNA: TGTGCCAGCAGCGGAGGGACAGGGAACTATGGCTACACCTTC. As protein: CASSGGTGNYGYTF.

This clone came up once. The chain employs TRBV28 and TRBJ1-4, with D maybe TRBD1 (6 bases). From germline, CDR1 is MDHEN and CDR2 SYDVKM. The V end was cut by 10 bases, the J end by 7 bases, with 19 bases between. This CDR3 comprises 14 residues. CDR3 nucleotide sequence: TGTGCCACGGGGGGCGGTCGAAGGGCTGAAAAACTGTTTTTT. Translating gives CATGGGRRAEKLFF.

V is TRBV3-1 (or the pseudogene TRBV3-2) and J is TRBJ2-1; 11 nucleotides line up with TRBD1. Trimming cost V 3 bases and J 6 bases; bases outside gene matches: 4. The CDR3 length is 15 residues. The germline gives CDR1 LGHDT, CDR2 YNNKEL (reference sequence). CDR3 residues: CASSQGQGVTNEQFF. The CDR3 nucleotides are TGTGCCAGCAGCCAGGGACAGGGGGTTACCAATGAGCAGTTCTTC.

This sequence joins TRBV4-1 and TRBJ2-3, with 15 bases lining up with TRBD2. J gave up 4 bases and V 0 bases, and 8 bases lay outside the gene matches. Germline assignment: CDR1 MGHRA and CDR2 YSYEKL. The CDR3 contains 19 residues. The CDR3 DNA is TGCGCCAGCAGCCAAGATGGCGGGACTAGCGGGAGGAGACCAGATACGCAGTATTTT. Translation: CASSQDGGTSGRRPDTQYF.

The genes are TRBV7-9 and TRBJ1-1, with D possibly being TRBD1 (5 bases). The CDR3 sequence is 15 residues long. Germline-derived CDR1 and CDR2 are SEHNR and FQNEAQ (reference sequence). V was clipped by 7 bases and J by 3 bases, with 18 bases between them. In nucleotides, the CDR3 is TGTGCCAGCACCCTTAAAGGGGCTAGGGACACTGAAGCTTTCTTT. Translated: CASTLKGARDTEAFF.

This chain links TRBV27 with TRBJ2-3, with D possibly matching TRBD2 (6 bases). Trimming took off 2 bases at V and 3 bases at J, with 9 bases between the two ends. The germline CDR1 and CDR2 sequences are MNHEY and SMNVEV (reference sequence). The CDR3 sequence is 14 residues long. The CDR3 reads CASSLTLATDTQYF. The CDR3 DNA reads TGTGCCAGCAGTTTAACTCTAGCGACAGATACGCAGTATTTT.

In this sample, this clone turned up a few times. This chain uses TRBV19 with TRBJ2-2; D tentatively fits TRBD1 or TRBD2 (5 bases each). The germline V gene encodes CDR1 LNHDA and CDR2 SQIVND (reference sequence). The CDR3 covers 14 residues. V lost 10 bases and J 4 bases, leaving 16 bases between the germline ends. CDR3 residues: CATHPRGSTGELFF. Here the CDR3 DNA reads TGTGCCACCCACCCGAGGGGCAGCACCGGGGAGCTGTTTTTT.

This rearrangement joins TRBV2 to TRBJ2-6, with D unclear. Per the germline V gene, CDR1 is SNHLY and CDR2 is FYNNEI. This CDR3 is built from 14 residues. The V gene lost 5 bases and the J gene lost 1 base, with 6 bases spanning the gap. The CDR3 coding sequence is TGTGCCAGCAGTCTCTTGTCTGGGGCCAACGTCCTGACTTTC. Translated, it gives CASSLLSGANVLTF.

The rearrangement links TRBV29-1 to TRBJ2-5; possible D gene TRBD2, 7 bases. There are 12 residues in the CDR3. Germline-derived CDR1 and CDR2 are SQVTM and ANQGSEA. V was cut by 7 bases and J by 6 bases, with 15 bases left in between. CDR3 DNA sequence: TGCAGCGCCGGGGGGCACATTAAGACCCAGTACTTC. Translating it yields CSAGGHIKTQYF.

The chain has TRBV7-9 and TRBJ1-1, with D perhaps TRBD1 (5 bases). V lost 6 bases and J lost 3, with 8 bases in between. The CDR3 runs 12 residues. Germline-derived CDR1 and CDR2 are SEHNR and FQNEAQ (reference sequence). The CDR3 protein is CASSAGYTEAFF. The CDR3 coding sequence is TGTGCCAGCAGTGCAGGGTACACTGAAGCTTTCTTT. The full variable domain, in which reference TRBV7-9 and TRBJ1-1 provide the parts outside the CDR3, is DTGVSQNPRHKITKRGQNVTFRCDPISEHNRLYWYRQTLGQGPEFLTYFQNEAQLEKSRLLSDRFSAERPKGSFSTLEIQRTEQGDSAMYLCASSAGYTEAFFGQGTRLTVV.

CDR3 sequence: CASSYVNTQYF. In DNA form, the CDR3 reads TGTGCCAGCAGTTACGTCAATACGCAGTATTTT. The rearrangement joins TRBV6-2 or TRBV6-3 to TRBJ2-3; D is undetermined. Germline values: CDR1 MNHEY, CDR2 SVGEGT. Trimming cost V 2 bases and J 7 bases, with 4 bases left between them. CDR3 size: 11 residues.

J is TRBJ1-6 and V is TRBV6-5; 10 nucleotides line up with TRBD1. Germline values: CDR1 MNHEY, CDR2 SVGAGI. This CDR3 has 14 residues. Unmatched junction bases numbered 2, after V lost 6 bases and J lost 6 bases. This chain's CDR3 is CASSDRGPNSPLHF. CDR3 coding DNA: TGTGCCAGCAGCGACAGGGGGCCTAATTCACCCCTCCACTTT.

The V call is TRBV6-4, the J call TRBJ1-1; 9 bases align to TRBD1. The germline CDR1 and CDR2 sequences are MRHNA and SNTAGT. With V trimmed by 5 bases and J by 1 base, 2 bases remained unmatched. CDR3 length: 14 amino acids. CDR3 nucleotide sequence: TGTGCCAGCAGTCCGGACAGGGGGAACACTGAAGCTTTCTTT. Translation gives CASSPDRGNTEAFF.

This sequence joins TRBV7-6 and TRBJ1-5, with D maybe TRBD1 (6 bases). Germline loops: CDR1 SGHVS, CDR2 FNYEAQ. The CDR3 is 15 amino acids. Trimming stripped 5 bases from V and 1 base from J, with 12 bases between. The CDR3 DNA reads TGTGCCAGCAGCCCATTCAGGGGAAGCAATCAGCCCCAGCATTTT. Amino acids: CASSPFRGSNQPQHF.

This clone was counted once. The chain has TRBV28 and TRBJ1-5, with D perhaps matching TRBD1 (5 bases). CDR1 MDHEN and CDR2 SYDVKM come from the germline V gene. The ends were cut back, 8 bases at V and 0 bases at J, with 17 bases in the middle. The CDR3 runs 16 residues. The CDR3 sequence is CASGGKRFYSNQPQHF. The DNA of the CDR3 is TGTGCCAGCGGGGGGAAGAGATTCTATAGCAATCAGCCCCAGCATTTT. Together with reference TRBV28 and TRBJ1-5, the CDR3 gives the full variable domain: DVKVTQSSRYLVKRTGEKVFLECVQDMDHENMFWYRQDPGLGLRLIYFSYDVKMKEKGDIPEGYSVSREKKERFSLILESASTNQTSMYLCASGGKRFYSNQPQHFGDGTRLSIL.

V is TRBV6-4 and J is TRBJ2-1, with TRBD2 matching 10 bases. J was trimmed by 4 bases and V by 5 bases; bases with no gene match: 5. The CDR3 extends over 15 amino acids. Germline V gene sequence: CDR1 MRHNA, CDR2 SNTAGT. The CDR3, as DNA: TGTGCCAGCAGTAGCGGGGGGGCCGGGTACAATGAGCAGTTCTTC. This sequence encodes CASSSGGAGYNEQFF.

The chain links TRBV6-5 to TRBJ1-1; no reliable D call. The length of the CDR3 is 11 residues. CDR1 MNHEY and CDR2 SVGAGI come from the germline V gene. V lost 0 bases and J 12 bases, leaving 8 bases between the germline ends. The CDR3 nucleotides are TGTGCCAGCAGTTACTCTAGTTTGACTTTCTTT. Translation gives CASSYSSLTFF.

This clone has more than one count but fewer than ten. CDR3 residues: CSVDLSGRPEANYGYTF. CDR3 bases: TGCAGCGTTGATTTGTCGGGACGTCCAGAAGCTAACTATGGCTACACCTTC. This chain joins TRBV29-1 and TRBJ1-2, with D possibly TRBD1 on 5 matching bases. Trimming removed 3 bases from V and 0 bases from J, with 20 bases in between. The CDR3 has 17 residues. CDR1 and CDR2 (germline): SQVTM, ANQGSEA.

The chain recombines TRBV12-3 or TRBV12-4 with TRBJ1-1; D gene ambiguous. The CDR3 runs 13 residues. The germline V and J ends were trimmed by 5 bases and 1 base, with 8 bases remaining between them. As DNA, the CDR3 is TGTGCCAGCAGTGTCGGTCCGAACACTGAAGCTTTCTTT. Amino acids: CASSVGPNTEAFF.

The CDR3 DNA is TGTGCCAGCAGTGGGGGGGCTGACCCTAGCAATCAGCCCCAGCATTTT. Its protein product is CASSGGADPSNQPQHF. V usage is TRBV25-1 and J usage is TRBJ1-5; weak D call: TRBD1 (6 bases). Looked up from germline, CDR1 is MGHDK and CDR2 is SYGVNS. Between the trimmed V and J ends, which lost 4 bases and 0 bases, there was a span of 13 bases. The CDR3 spans 16 residues.

The V gene is TRBV6-5, the J gene TRBJ1-6, with TRBD1 matching 7 bases. Germline V gene data show CDR1 as MNHEY and CDR2 as SVGAGI. V shed 7 bases and J 5 bases; nucleotides not matched to a gene: 8. The CDR3 spans 15 residues. The CDR3 region is CASKPGGMDNSPLHF. CDR3 sequence (DNA): TGTGCCAGCAAACCAGGGGGTATGGATAATTCACCCCTCCACTTT.

The rearrangement joins TRBV9 to TRBJ1-2; D not certain. Germline loops: CDR1 SGDLS, CDR2 YYNGEE. The length of the CDR3 is 14 residues. Trimming left V 3 bases short and J 3 bases short, with 12 bases between. In DNA form, the CDR3 reads TGTGCCAGCAGCGGGGGAGAGGGCCACTATGGCTACACCTTC. Protein sequence: CASSGGEGHYGYTF. Variable domain in full (rest from reference TRBV9 and TRBJ1-2): DSGVTQTPKHLITATGQRVTLRCSPRSGDLSVYWYQQSLDQGLQFLIQYYNGEERAKGNILERFSAQQFPDLHSELNLSSLELGDSALYFCASSGGEGHYGYTFGSGTRLTVV.

The chain recombines TRBV11-2 with TRBJ2-2; D not certain. The V gene's germline CDR1 is SGHAT and CDR2 FQNNGV. Trimming shortened V by 4 bases and J by 5 bases, and 17 bases separated the two germline ends. This CDR3 spans 16 amino acids. In DNA, the CDR3 is TGTGCCAGCAGCTCCTCCCTTGGGATTGTTACCGGGGAGCTGTTTTTT. Translation: CASSSSLGIVTGELFF.

This CDR3 reads CASRHGRGNQPQHF. Here the CDR3 DNA reads TGTGCCAGCAGACACGGGCGAGGAAATCAGCCCCAGCATTTT. This chain connects TRBV6-1 to TRBJ1-5; D is unresolved. This CDR3 spans 14 amino acids. Trimming removed 6 bases at V and 4 bases at J, with 13 bases between. Germline CDR1 and CDR2: MNHNS and SASEGT.

The chain couples TRBV11-2 to TRBJ2-1; 7 positions agree with TRBD1. CDR1 SGHAT and CDR2 FQNNGV come from the germline V gene. The CDR3 runs 17 residues. V lost 1 base, J lost 8 bases, and 14 bases stayed unmatched. CDR3 coding DNA: TGTGCCAGCAGCTTAGGTCGGACAGGCTATGTGTCCGATGAGCAGTTCTTC. Its translation: CASSLGRTGYVSDEQFF.

This clone was picked up one time. The chain carries TRBV5-1 and TRBJ1-5, with D unresolved. Looked up from germline, CDR1 is SGHRS and CDR2 is YFSETQ. V was shortened by 5 bases and J by 6 bases, with 12 bases between the two germline ends. CDR3 length: 13 amino acids. In DNA form, the CDR3 reads TGCGCCAGCAGTCAGGTTCCCGGTCAGCCCCAGCATTTT. As protein: CASSQVPGQPQHF.

This clone was seen a few times. The chain joins TRBV9 to TRBJ2-2; TRBD1 is a possible D gene (6 bases). Germline V gene data show CDR1 as SGDLS and CDR2 as YYNGEE. V lost 7 bases to trimming and J lost 4 bases, with 8 bases between them. The CDR3 loop spans 12 amino acids. The CDR3 region has the DNA TGTGCCAGCGGGACACTCACCGGGGAGCTGTTTTTT. It codes for CASGTLTGELFF.

V is TRBV27 and J is TRBJ2-3; 7 bases align to TRBD2. This CDR3 contains 14 residues. J lost 5 bases, V lost 5 bases, and 7 bases had no gene match. Germline V gives CDR1 MNHEY, CDR2 SMNVEV (reference sequence). The CDR3: CASSQGLSQDTQYF. CDR3 DNA sequence: TGTGCCAGCAGTCAGGGACTATCCCAAGATACGCAGTATTTT.